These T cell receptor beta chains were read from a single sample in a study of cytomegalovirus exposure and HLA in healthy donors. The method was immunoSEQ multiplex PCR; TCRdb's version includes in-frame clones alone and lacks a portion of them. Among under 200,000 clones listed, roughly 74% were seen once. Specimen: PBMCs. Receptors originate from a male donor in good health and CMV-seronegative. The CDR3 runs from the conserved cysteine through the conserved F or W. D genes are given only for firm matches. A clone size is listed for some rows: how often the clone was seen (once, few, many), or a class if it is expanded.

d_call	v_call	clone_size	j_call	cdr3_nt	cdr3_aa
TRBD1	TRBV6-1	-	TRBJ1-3	TGTGCCAGCAGTGGAAGGGGACAGGGCACCTACGGAAACACCATATATTTT	CASSGRGQGTYGNTIYF
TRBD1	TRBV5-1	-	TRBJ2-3	TGCGCCAGCAGCCCCGACAGGGGATCTAGCACAGATACGCAGTATTTT	CASSPDRGSSTDTQYF
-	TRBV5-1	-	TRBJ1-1	TGCGCCAGCAGCTTGGAGGGAGGGAACACTGAAGCTTTCTTT	CASSLEGGNTEAFF
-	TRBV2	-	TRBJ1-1	TGTGCCGGAGGGGGGAGGGGGGAGATACTGAACACTGAAGCTTTCTTT	CAGGGRGEILNTEAFF
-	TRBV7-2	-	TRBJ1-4	TGTGCCAGCAGCTTCCAGGGTGGTAATGAAAAACTGTTTTTT	CASSFQGGNEKLFF
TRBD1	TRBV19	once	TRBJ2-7	TGTGCCAGTAGACCGACAGGGGAATCCTACGAGCAGTACTTC	CASRPTGESYEQYF
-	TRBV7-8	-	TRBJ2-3	TGTGCCAGCAGCCTTTACAGGGTTCGGGATACGCAGTATTTT	CASSLYRVRDTQYF
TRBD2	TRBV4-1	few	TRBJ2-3	TGCGCCAGCAGCCAAGATGGTGGGTCGGGAGGGGCAGATACGCAGTATTTT	CASSQDGGSGGADTQYF
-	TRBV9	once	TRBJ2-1	TGTGCCAGCAGCGTAGACCGGGATGAGCAGTTCTTC	CASSVDRDEQFF
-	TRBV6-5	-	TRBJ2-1	TGTGCCAGCAGTCTAGACGGCTACTCCTACAATGAGCAGTTCTTC	CASSLDGYSYNEQFF
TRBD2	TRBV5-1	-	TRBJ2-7	TGCGCCAGCAGCTTAATCTCGACTAGCGATTCCTACGAGCAGTACTTC	CASSLISTSDSYEQYF
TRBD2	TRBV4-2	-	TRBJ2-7	TGTGCCAGCAGCCAAGAGTTGATAGCGGGAGTTAATTACGAGCAGTACTTC	CASSQELIAGVNYEQYF
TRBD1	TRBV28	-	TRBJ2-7	TGTGCCAGCAGTTTTCTCCCGGCAGGGGGCCCCTCAGGTTCGTACTTC	CASSFLPAGGPSGSYF
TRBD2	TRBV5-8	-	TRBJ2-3	TGTGCCAGCAGTGAGGCCCGGACTAGCGGGGGGGGATTCACAGATACGCAGTATTTT	CASSEARTSGGGFTDTQYF
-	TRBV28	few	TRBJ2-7	TGTGCCAGCAGTATCTTGTCCTCGGGAAACGAGCAGTACTTC	CASSILSSGNEQYF
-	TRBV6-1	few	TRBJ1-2	TGTGCCAGTCCCGCGGGGTCCCTCTATGGCTACACCTTC	CASPAGSLYGYTF
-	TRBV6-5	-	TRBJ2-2	TGTGCCAGCAGGAGGTTCGGCGGGGAGCTGTTTTTT	CASRRFGGELFF
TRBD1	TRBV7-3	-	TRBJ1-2	TGTGCCAGCAGCTCAGGGACAGGGGAAGGCGGCTACACCTTC	CASSSGTGEGGYTF
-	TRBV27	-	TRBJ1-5	TGTGCCAGCAGTCCCCAGGGCTATAGTCAGCCCCAGCATTTT	CASSPQGYSQPQHF
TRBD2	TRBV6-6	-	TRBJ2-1	TGTGCCAGCAGTTGGGAGCGGGAGGGTGAGCAGTTCTTC	CASSWEREGEQFF
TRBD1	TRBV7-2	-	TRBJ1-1	TGTGCCAGCAGTTGGACAGGGGGCACTGAAGCTTTCTTT	CASSWTGGTEAFF
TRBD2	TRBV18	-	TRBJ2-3	TGTGCCAGCTCACCACCCGAGCGGGGGGCGGGCACAGATACGCAGTATTTT	CASSPPERGAGTDTQYF
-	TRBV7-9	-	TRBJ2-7	TGTGCCAGCAGCTTAGGGCCAGGGGCGCCGGGGGAGCAGTACTTC	CASSLGPGAPGEQYF
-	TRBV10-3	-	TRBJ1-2	TGTGCCATCAGCCGTTACAGGGATGGCTACACCTTC	CAISRYRDGYTF
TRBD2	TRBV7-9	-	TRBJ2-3	TGTTCCAGCAGCTTATCGGAATCCGGGCGGGGGAATACGCAGTATTTT	CSSSLSESGRGNTQYF
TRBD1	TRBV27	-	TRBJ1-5	TGTGCCAGCAGTTTCACAGGGGACAATCAGCCCCAGCATTTT	CASSFTGDNQPQHF
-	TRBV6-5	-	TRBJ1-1	TGTGCCAGCGTGCCTCCAGGGATCACTGAAGCTTTCTTT	CASVPPGITEAFF
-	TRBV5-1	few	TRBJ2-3	TGCGCCAGCAGCTTGGCTCCTTCAGATACGCAGTATTTT	CASSLAPSDTQYF
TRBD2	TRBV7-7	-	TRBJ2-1	TGTGCCAGCAGCTTAATTGTAGGGCGGGAGGGCCTAAGTGAGCAGTTCTTC	CASSLIVGREGLSEQFF
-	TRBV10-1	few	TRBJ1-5	TGCGCCAGCACCCAAACCCTGACAGGTCTTTATTGCCAGCCCCAGCATTTT	CASTQTLTGLYCQPQHF
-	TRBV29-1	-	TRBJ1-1	TGCAGCGTGCTGTGGACAGAGAACACTGAAGCTTTCTTT	CSVLWTENTEAFF